The 9 T cell receptor beta chains listed next were all sequenced from one sample in a study of T cell changes during pregnancy in multiple sclerosis. Some clones are missing from TCRdb's copy, which holds only in-frame ones; the method was immunoSEQ multiplex PCR. The sample carries approximately 30,000 clones, about 92% recorded once. The sample in question was CD4+ T cells from peripheral blood mononuclear cells, obtained after pregnancy. The receptors shown here come from a female donor with multiple sclerosis, enrolled in a pregnancy study.

V usage is TRBV18 and J usage is TRBJ1-6, with TRBD1 matching over 8 bases. Germline V CDR1 and CDR2: KGHSH, LQKENI. Trimming removed 4 bases from V and 10 bases from J; junction bases left unmatched: 9. The CDR3 covers 15 residues. The CDR3 region has the DNA TGTGCCAGCTCACTCCACGGACAGGGACAGTCACCCCTCCACTTT. The encoded protein is CASSLHGQGQSPLHF.

The chain combines TRBV30 with TRBJ1-2; 11 bases agree with TRBD1. This CDR3 spans 14 amino acids. CDR1 is GTSNPN and CDR2 is SVGIG in the germline V gene (reference sequence). Trimming cost V 2 bases and J 3 bases; bases outside gene matches: 2. The CDR3 protein is CAWSKGQGDYGYTF. The CDR3 DNA reads as TGTGCCTGGAGTAAGGGACAGGGGGACTATGGCTACACCTTC.

The CDR3 is CASSAEDRDNEKLFF. As DNA, the CDR3 is TGCGCCAGCAGTGCCGAGGACAGAGATAATGAAAAACTGTTTTTT. The chain couples TRBV10-1 to TRBJ1-4, with D perhaps TRBD1 (6 bases). Trimming took 4 bases from V and 4 from J, leaving 13 bases between them. The CDR3 contains 15 residues. Germline CDR1 is WNHNN and CDR2 is SYGVQD (reference sequence).

V usage is TRBV30 and J usage is TRBJ1-4; 11 positions agree with TRBD1. V lost 3 bases and J lost 6; bases outside the gene matches: 6. The CDR3 loop spans 15 amino acids. CDR1 is GTSNPN, CDR2 SVGIG, per germline (reference sequence). This CDR3 reads CAWSVWGQGDEKLFF. CDR3 DNA: TGTGCCTGGAGCGTCTGGGGACAGGGGGATGAAAAACTGTTTTTT.

V and J are TRBV7-2 and TRBJ1-2; D perhaps matches TRBD1 (5 bases). The germline V gene has CDR1 SGHTA and CDR2 FQGNSA. The CDR3 consists of 13 residues. Trimming removed 4 bases from V and 0 bases from J, with 6 bases in between. DNA for the CDR3: TGTGCCAGCAGCTCGACAGCTAACTATGGCTACACCTTC. It specifies CASSSTANYGYTF.

The chain recombines TRBV18 with TRBJ1-6, with D tentatively TRBD1 (5 bases). Germline-derived CDR1 and CDR2 are KGHSH and LQKENI. The CDR3 has 18 residues. V was cut by 1 base and J by 5 bases, with 18 bases left in between. CDR3 protein: CASSPRRRGTVNNSPLHF. The DNA of the CDR3 is TGTGCCAGCTCACCACGGCGGCGGGGCACCGTAAATAATTCACCCCTCCACTTT. Complete variable domain (other parts from reference TRBV18 and TRBJ1-6): NAGVMQNPRHLVRRRGQEARLRCSPMKGHSHVYWYRQLPEEGLKFMVYLQKENIIDESGMPKERFSAEFPKEGPSILRIQQVVRGDSAAYFCASSPRRRGTVNNSPLHFGNGTRLTVT.

V is TRBV7-9 and J is TRBJ1-6; D unclear. The germline gives CDR1 SEHNR, CDR2 FQNEAQ (reference sequence). The V end lost 5 bases, the J end lost 7 bases, and 9 bases lay between the germline ends. The CDR3 has 13 residues. CDR3 in DNA: TGTGCCAGCAGCCGAAGGGAGAATTCACCCCTCCACTTT. Amino acid sequence: CASSRRENSPLHF. Variable domain in full (rest from reference TRBV7-9 and TRBJ1-6): DTGVSQNPRHKITKRGQNVTFRCDPISEHNRLYWYRQTLGQGPEFLTYFQNEAQLEKSRLLSDRFSAERPKGSFSTLEIQRTEQGDSAMYLCASSRRENSPLHFGNGTRLTVT.

V usage is TRBV30 and J usage is TRBJ2-2; tentatively, D is TRBD2 (6 bases). Trimming took 0 bases from V and 3 from J, leaving 14 bases between them. This CDR3 comprises 16 residues. Germline CDR1 reads GTSNPN; CDR2 reads SVGIG (reference sequence). This CDR3 reads CAWSVRDSIYTGELFF. CDR3 coding DNA: TGTGCCTGGAGTGTAAGGGACTCTATCTACACCGGGGAGCTGTTTTTT.

The CDR3 nucleotides are TGTGCCAGCAGTTCAGGACAGGGGGCGGAGACCCAGTACTTC. Its protein product is CASSSGQGAETQYF. The chain joins TRBV11-2 to TRBJ2-5, with TRBD1 matching 11 bases. V shed 6 bases and J 5 bases; nucleotides not matched to a gene: 5. There are 14 residues in the CDR3. Germline CDR1 SGHAT, CDR2 FQNNGV. The full variable domain, with the rest looked up from reference TRBV11-2 and TRBJ2-5, is EAGVAQSPRYKIIEKRQSVAFWCNPISGHATLYWYQQILGQGPKLLIQFQNNGVVDDSQLPKDRFSAERLKGVDSTLKIQPAKLEDSAVYLCASSSGQGAETQYFGPGTRLLVL.